Given below is one T cell receptor (beta chain) in context. What it binds is not known. The data derive from a study of shared clonotypes between healthy human individuals. Overall study findings and caveats: The study sampled only blood, and tissue repertoires likely differ. Large sequencing depth failed to make sorted-subset sequencing complete, rarefaction showed.

Profiling relied on immunoSEQ multiplex PCR, and the TCRdb table lists in-frame clones only, not all of them. The sample holds about 1.1 million clones, about 80% seen once. Between the trimmed V and J ends, which lost 3 bases and 0 bases, there was a span of 15 bases. CDR3 size: 17 residues. Germline V lookup: CDR1 LNHDA, CDR2 SQIVND (reference sequence). The sequenced material came from memory CD4+ T cells from PBMCs. Subset reported: CD45RA-negative fraction. The receptor comes from a man younger than 30 in good health. Some clones in this sample may be carry-over from other donors' samples. The chain joins TRBV19 to TRBJ2-4, with a weak D call TRBD1 (5 bases). The CDR3 region is CASSMRSAGLAKNIQYF. Written as DNA, the CDR3 is TGTGCCAGTAGTATGAGGTCGGCAGGGCTAGCCAAAAACATTCAGTACTTC.